These 24 T cell receptor beta chains were sequenced from one sample in a study of CD8+ T cells in alopecia areata (dated by TCRdb to the late 2010s). This sample's treatment or condition label indicates: oral pan-JAK inhibitor, 5-10 mg twice daily. Libraries came from the immunoSEQ multiplex PCR assay. RNA was extracted from all samples and reverse transcribed into cDNA, which served as template for TCR sequencing. TCRdb provides this immuneACCESS table in a form limited to in-frame rearrangements. Some clones are lacking; in checked studies, under half of them reflect an unresolved V gene, and why the rest are absent is not known. The sample table shows about 180,000 clones, and approximately 52% are seen once. The ten largest clones represent 16% of the sample. The source was CD4+ T cells sorted from blood, collected at week 56, from a patient treated with tofacitinib. The receptor source for this set is a human donor with alopecia areata.

The chain employs TRBV30 and TRBJ1-4; no firm D call. CDR3 length: 11 residues. Per germline, CDR1 GTSNPN and CDR2 SVGIG (reference sequence). Trimming cost V 2 bases and J 8 bases, with 6 bases left between them. CDR3 sequence reads: CAWSFQEKLFF. The CDR3 coding sequence is TGTGCCTGGAGTTTCCAAGAAAAACTGTTTTTT. The whole variable domain, remainder taken from reference TRBV30 and TRBJ1-4, is SQTIHQWPATLVQPVGSPLSLECTVEGTSNPNLYWYRQAAGRGLQLLFYSVGIGQISSEVPQNLSASRPQDRQFILSSKKLLLSDSGFYLCAWSFQEKLFFGSGTQLSVL.

J is TRBJ2-5 and V is TRBV29-1, with 8 nucleotides matching TRBD1. V was pared by 3 bases and J by 6 bases, with 18 bases of the junction left unmatched. CDR1 and CDR2 from the germline V gene are SQVTM and ANQGSEA. The CDR3 has 17 residues. The CDR3 sequence is CSVDSPESQGAGKTQYF. As DNA, the CDR3 is TGCAGCGTTGATTCCCCGGAAAGCCAGGGGGCGGGGAAGACCCAGTACTTC. Together with reference TRBV29-1 and TRBJ2-5, the CDR3 gives the full variable domain: SAVISQKPSRDICQRGTSLTIQCQVDSQVTMMFWYRQQPGQSLTLIATANQGSEATYESGFVIDKFPISRPNLTFSTLTVSNMSPEDSSIYLCSVDSPESQGAGKTQYFGPGTRLLVL.

The chain couples TRBV15 to TRBJ1-5, with 8 positions matching TRBD1. V lost 0 bases and J lost 2; bases outside the gene matches: 12. The germline V gene encodes CDR1 LNHNV and CDR2 YYDKDF (reference sequence). The CDR3 contains 19 residues. The CDR3 reads CATSRDPFTRGPGNQPQHF. CDR3 in DNA: TGTGCCACCAGCAGAGATCCTTTCACCAGGGGGCCGGGCAATCAGCCCCAGCATTTT.

This clone was detected once. The rearrangement links TRBV2 to TRBJ2-1; possible D gene TRBD1, 5 bases. Germline CDR1 SNHLY, CDR2 FYNNEI. With 4 bases removed from V and 10 bases from J, the gap between germline ends came to 11 bases. There are 12 residues in the CDR3. The CDR3 sequence is CASSVGEQEQFF. The CDR3 DNA is TGTGCCAGCAGTGTAGGGGAACAAGAGCAGTTCTTC.

The J gene is TRBJ2-5, the V gene TRBV6-5; the D gene is possibly TRBD2 (5 bases). With 0 bases removed from V and 4 bases from J, the gap between germline ends came to 9 bases. CDR1 is MNHEY and CDR2 is SVGAGI in the germline V gene. This CDR3 is built from 14 residues. CDR3: CASSYSPGGETQYF. The CDR3 DNA sequence: TGTGCCAGCAGTTACTCCCCTGGAGGAGAGACCCAGTACTTC.

This chain connects TRBV30 to TRBJ2-7; the match to TRBD1 covers 9 bases. The V and J ends lost 0 bases and 4 bases, in that order; junction bases with no gene match: 10. Germline V gene data show CDR1 as GTSNPN and CDR2 as SVGIG (reference sequence). The CDR3 totals 16 residues. The CDR3 DNA reads TGTGCCTGGAGTGTAAAAGGGGGACAGGGCTTTTACGAGCAGTACTTC. It encodes CAWSVKGGQGFYEQYF.

The CDR3 here is CASSQLGNMNTEAFF. As DNA, the CDR3 is TGCGCCAGCAGCCAATTGGGAAACATGAACACTGAAGCTTTCTTT. The chain is built from TRBV4-1 and TRBJ1-1; D gene unclear. The V gene's germline CDR1 is MGHRA and CDR2 YSYEKL. The V end lost 2 bases, the J end lost 0 bases, and 10 bases lay between the germline ends. This CDR3 comprises 15 residues.

This clone has just a few counts. The chain uses TRBV18 and TRBJ1-1; 7 bases agree with TRBD1. The ends lost 1 base at V and 4 bases at J; junction bases unmatched: 9. CDR3 size: 16 residues. The germline CDR1 and CDR2 sequences are KGHSH and LQKENI. CDR3: CASSPQRGPISTEAFF. The CDR3 coding sequence is TGTGCCAGCTCACCACAGAGGGGGCCGATTAGCACTGAAGCTTTCTTT.

This chain uses TRBV2 with TRBJ1-2, with D unclear. Germline V lookup: CDR1 SNHLY, CDR2 FYNNEI. V gave up 5 bases and J gave up 0 bases, with 4 bases separating them. The CDR3 covers 12 residues. CDR3 DNA: TGTGCCAGCAGTCGCACTAACTATGGCTACACCTTC. Translating it yields CASSRTNYGYTF.

The chain links TRBV6-5 to TRBJ1-1; D remains unclear. The CDR3 has 11 amino acids. The germline V and J ends were trimmed by 10 bases and 1 base, with 7 bases remaining between them. Germline V gene data show CDR1 as MNHEY and CDR2 as SVGAGI. CDR3 sequence reads: CAISENTEAFF. The DNA of the CDR3 is TGTGCCATCTCAGAGAACACTGAAGCTTTCTTT.

This clone was detected a few times. This CDR3 reads CASSPLRDGTRQETQYF. CDR3 bases: TGCGCCAGCAGCCCCCTCCGGGACGGAACCCGACAAGAGACCCAGTACTTC. V usage is TRBV23-1 and J usage is TRBJ2-5; possibly TRBD1 or TRBD2 for D (5 bases each). TRBV23-1 is filed as an ORF, its function uncertain. V was clipped by 6 bases and J by 2 bases, with 22 bases between them. There are 17 residues in the CDR3.

The chain carries TRBV7-9 and TRBJ1-2; D is ambiguous. This CDR3 comprises 13 residues. The V end lost 3 bases, the J end lost 4 bases, and 9 bases lay between the germline ends. The germline V gene encodes CDR1 SEHNR and CDR2 FQNEAQ (reference sequence). The CDR3 sequence is CASSLAVAYGYTF. The CDR3 coding sequence is TGTGCCAGCAGCTTGGCGGTGGCCTATGGCTACACCTTC.

The J gene is TRBJ2-1, the V gene TRBV19; TRBD2 matches at 7 bases. Per germline, CDR1 LNHDA and CDR2 SQIVND (reference sequence). Losses at the gene ends were 1 base for V and 5 bases for J; bases not matched to a gene: 5. The CDR3 runs 15 residues. CDR3 loop: CASSIVASGNNEQFF. CDR3 sequence (DNA): TGTGCCAGTAGTATAGTGGCTAGCGGCAACAATGAGCAGTTCTTC.

This clone showed up just once. The chain uses TRBV30 and TRBJ2-3, with D possibly matching TRBD1 (5 bases). This CDR3 has 13 residues. Germline values: CDR1 GTSNPN, CDR2 SVGIG (reference sequence). The V end lost 2 bases, the J end lost 2 bases, and 8 bases lay between the germline ends. Here the CDR3 reads CAWSSTDTDTQYF. The CDR3 DNA reads TGTGCCTGGAGTTCGACAGACACAGATACGCAGTATTTT.

This clone was counted between two and nine times. DNA of the CDR3: TGTGCCAGCAGTTACTCGTACGGACAGGGGAAGGAGACCCAGTACTTC. This encodes CASSYSYGQGKETQYF. The rearrangement uses TRBV6-5 and TRBJ2-5, with 9 bases lining up with TRBD1. The CDR3 is 16 residues long. Germline values: CDR1 MNHEY, CDR2 SVGAGI. V shed 0 bases and J 5 bases; nucleotides not matched to a gene: 7.

This sequence joins TRBV4-1 and TRBJ2-3; 13 positions agree with TRBD2. Germline trimming cut 4 bases from V and 4 bases from J; bases unmatched to any gene: 8. Germline CDR1 reads MGHRA; CDR2 reads YSYEKL. CDR3 size: 17 residues. The CDR3 loop reads CASSPGLAGNGADTQYF. The CDR3 coding sequence is TGCGCCAGCAGCCCGGGACTAGCGGGAAACGGGGCAGATACGCAGTATTTT.

This clone was counted a few times. The chain couples TRBV7-8 to TRBJ1-3; the D is unclear. Deletions cut 8 bases from V and 4 bases from J, with 9 bases between. CDR3 length: 12 amino acids. CDR1 is SGHVS, CDR2 FQNEAQ, per germline. CDR3 in amino acids: CASQLGGNTIYF. The CDR3 region has the DNA TGTGCCAGCCAACTCGGCGGAAACACCATATATTTT.

The rearrangement links TRBV27 to TRBJ2-7; 8 bases match TRBD1. Germline V lookup: CDR1 MNHEY, CDR2 SMNVEV (reference sequence). The V gene end was trimmed by 6 bases and the J gene end by 4 bases; junction bases not matched to a gene: 11. The CDR3 sequence is 15 residues long. CDR3: CASRPHRDRPYEQYF. CDR3 nucleotide sequence: TGTGCCAGCAGACCTCACCGGGACAGGCCGTACGAGCAGTACTTC.

On this clone itself: The same CDR3 can be traced to other DNA sequences in this sample. V is TRBV9 and J is TRBJ1-2, with D perhaps matching TRBD1 (5 bases). Per germline, CDR1 SGDLS and CDR2 YYNGEE. The CDR3 totals 12 residues. The V gene lost 3 bases and the J gene lost 4 bases, with 7 bases spanning the gap. The CDR3 nucleotides are TGTGCCAGCAGCGCTGACAGCTATGGCTACACCTTC. This translates into CASSADSYGYTF.

V gene TRBV19 combines with J gene TRBJ1-5; D perhaps matches TRBD1 (5 bases). V was pared by 6 bases and J by 4 bases, with 13 bases between. Germline V gene lookup returns CDR1 LNHDA and CDR2 SQIVND (reference sequence). The CDR3 is 14 amino acids. DNA for the CDR3: TGTGCCAGTAGCCCGACAGAGAGTAATCAGCCCCAGCATTTT. Protein product: CASSPTESNQPQHF.

This clone was counted only a few times. The rearrangement joins TRBV19 to TRBJ2-4; 7 bases agree with TRBD2. The CDR3 length is 13 residues. V lost 6 bases, J lost 11 bases, and 10 bases stayed unmatched. Germline values: CDR1 LNHDA, CDR2 SQIVND (reference sequence). Here the CDR3 DNA reads TGTGCCAGTAGGTCTACCGGGACTACGGTTCAGTACTTC. It translates to CASRSTGTTVQYF.

This sequence joins TRBV10-2 and TRBJ2-4, with 7 positions matching TRBD1. V lost 6 bases to trimming and J lost 0 bases; unmatched junction nucleotides: 8. Germline CDR1 is WSHSY and CDR2 is SAAADI. The CDR3 length is 16 residues. The CDR3 protein is CASRRDSTLAKNIQYF. CDR3 nucleotides: TGCGCCAGCAGAAGGGACAGCACGCTAGCCAAAAACATTCAGTACTTC.

This chain connects TRBV19 to TRBJ1-2; the D is unclear. The length of the CDR3 is 15 residues. V was clipped by 6 bases and J by 3 bases, with 17 bases between them. The germline V gene encodes CDR1 LNHDA and CDR2 SQIVND (reference sequence). The CDR3 protein is CASSNRTAVHYGYTF. The CDR3 region has the DNA TGTGCCAGTAGCAATCGGACTGCTGTTCACTATGGCTACACCTTC.

This clone has a handful of counts. The chain recombines TRBV15 with TRBJ1-2; maybe TRBD1 (6 bases). The CDR3 spans 15 residues. Germline assignment: CDR1 LNHNV and CDR2 YYDKDF (reference sequence). Trimming took 5 bases from V and 5 from J, leaving 18 bases between them. The CDR3 DNA is TGTGCCACCAGCGCGGAACAGGGAACTGGGTATGGCTACACCTTC. Translating it yields CATSAEQGTGYGYTF.